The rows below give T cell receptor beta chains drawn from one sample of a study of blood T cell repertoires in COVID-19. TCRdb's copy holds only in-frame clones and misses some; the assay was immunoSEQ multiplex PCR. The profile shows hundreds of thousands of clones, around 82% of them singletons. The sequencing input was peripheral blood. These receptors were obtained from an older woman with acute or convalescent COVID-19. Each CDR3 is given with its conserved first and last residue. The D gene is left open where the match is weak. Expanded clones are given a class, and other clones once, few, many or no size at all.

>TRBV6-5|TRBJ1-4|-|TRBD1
TGTGCCAGCCGACAGGGCCTTAATGAAAAACTGTTTTTT
CASRQGLNEKLFF
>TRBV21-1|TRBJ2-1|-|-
TGTGCCAGCAGCAAAGCGAGGCGGGGGCCCTCCTACAATGAGCAGTTCTTC
CASSKARRGPSYNEQFF
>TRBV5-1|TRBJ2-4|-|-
TGCGCCAGCAGCTTGCTCCCGTTCGAGGCCGGGATCATTCAGTACTTC
CASSLLPFEAGIIQYF
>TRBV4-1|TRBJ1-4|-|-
TGCGCCAGCAGCCAAGGTTGGACAGCCTACATACAGGGTAATGAAAAACTGTTTTTT
CASSQGWTAYIQGNEKLFF
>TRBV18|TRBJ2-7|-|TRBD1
TGTGCCAGCTCGCGCTACCGGGACAGGGACTCCTACGAGCAGTACTTC
CASSRYRDRDSYEQYF
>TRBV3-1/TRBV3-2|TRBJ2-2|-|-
TGTGCCAGCCGACGGGGGTACGATGCCGGGGAGCTGTTTTTT
CASRRGYDAGELFF
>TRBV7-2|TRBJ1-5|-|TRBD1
TGTGCCAGCAGTGCAAAAGGGGGACAGGCAGATAGTCGGAATCAGCCCCAGCATTTT
CASSAKGGQADSRNQPQHF
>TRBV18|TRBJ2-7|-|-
TGTGCCAGCTCACCACGCCCGGGTAGCTACGAGCAGTACTTC
CASSPRPGSYEQYF
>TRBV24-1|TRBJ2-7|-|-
TGTGCCACCAGTGATCCCGAGTACGAGCAGTACTTC
CATSDPEYEQYF
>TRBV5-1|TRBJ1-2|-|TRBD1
TGCGCCAGCAGCTTGGAGGCGGGGACAGGTGGCTACACCTTC
CASSLEAGTGGYTF
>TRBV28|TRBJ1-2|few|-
TGTGCCAGCAGACAACCCGTGTCCTCCTCATACTATGGCTACACCTTC
CASRQPVSSSYYGYTF
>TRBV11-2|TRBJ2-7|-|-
TGTGCCAGCAGCTTTCAGGGCTACGAGCAGTACTTC
CASSFQGYEQYF
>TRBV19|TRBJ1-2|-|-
TGTGCCAGTAGTATGGGCCAGTTTGCTAACTATGGCTACACCTTC
CASSMGQFANYGYTF
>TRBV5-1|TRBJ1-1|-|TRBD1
TGCGCCAGCAGCGGGCGGACAGGGGGAAAAACTGAAGCTTTCTTT
CASSGRTGGKTEAFF
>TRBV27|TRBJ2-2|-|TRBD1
TGTGCCAGCAGTTTAGGGACAGGGGGGGACACCGGGGAGCTGTTTTTT
CASSLGTGGDTGELFF
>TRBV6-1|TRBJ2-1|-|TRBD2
TGTGCCAGCAGTGAATGGGGGGGTTCCTACAATGAGCAGTTCTTC
CASSEWGGSYNEQFF
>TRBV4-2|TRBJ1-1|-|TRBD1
TGTGCCAGCAGTACCCGGGACAGGGAAACTGAAGCTTTCTTT
CASSTRDRETEAFF
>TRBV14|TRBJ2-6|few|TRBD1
TGTGCCAGCAGCCCTTGGACAGGCAGCTCTGGGGCCAACGTCCTGACTTTC
CASSPWTGSSGANVLTF
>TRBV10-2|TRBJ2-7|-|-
TGCGCCAGCAGTGAGCAGGCCTTGTCAGGGCAGTACTTC
CASSEQALSGQYF
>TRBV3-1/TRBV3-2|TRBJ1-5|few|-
TGTGCCAGCAGCCCCTACAGGGCTCAGCCCCAGCATTTT
CASSPYRAQPQHF
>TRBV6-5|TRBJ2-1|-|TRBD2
TGTGCCAGCAGTTACCTTAGCGGGGGCGGCGGAGGTGAGCAGTTCTTC
CASSYLSGGGGGEQFF
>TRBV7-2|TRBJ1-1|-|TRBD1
TGTGCCAGCAGTTGGACAGGGGGCGCCGGCACTGAAGCTTTCTTT
CASSWTGGAGTEAFF
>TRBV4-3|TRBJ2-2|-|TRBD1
TGCGCCAGCAGCCAAGAATGGACAGGGCGGTCCGGGGAGCTGTTTTTT
CASSQEWTGRSGELFF
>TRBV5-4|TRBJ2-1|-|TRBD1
TGTGCCAGCAGCTCAGACAGGGGGGATGAGCAGTTCTTC
CASSSDRGDEQFF
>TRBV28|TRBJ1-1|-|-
TGTGCCAGCTTGAGGTCCATGAACACTGAAGCTTTCTTT
CASLRSMNTEAFF
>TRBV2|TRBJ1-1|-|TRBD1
TGTGCCAGCAGACCGACAGGGGGGTACACTGAAGCTTTCTTT
CASRPTGGYTEAFF
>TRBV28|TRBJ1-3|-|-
TGTGCCAGCAGTTTAGCAGGGGAGGGAAACACCATATATTTT
CASSLAGEGNTIYF
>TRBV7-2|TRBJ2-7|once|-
TGTGCCAGCAGTCGCTACGAGCAGTACTTC
CASSRYEQYF
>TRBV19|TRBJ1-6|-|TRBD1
TGTGCCAGTAGTACCACAGGGGGATCCTATAATTCACCCCTCCACTTT
CASSTTGGSYNSPLHF
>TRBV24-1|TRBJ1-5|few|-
TGTGCCACCAGTGACCCGAATCAGCCCCAGCATTTT
CATSDPNQPQHF
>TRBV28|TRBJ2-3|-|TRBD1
TGTGCCAGCAGTTTAGGACAGGGGGCCGCAGATACGCAGTATTTT
CASSLGQGAADTQYF
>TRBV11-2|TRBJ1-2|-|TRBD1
TGTGCCAGCAGCTCCCTGGGCCAGGGGGGTGGCTACACCTTC
CASSSLGQGGGYTF
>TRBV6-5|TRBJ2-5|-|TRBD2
TGTGCCAGCAGTTACTTAGCGGGGGTAGGAGAGACCCAGTACTTC
CASSYLAGVGETQYF
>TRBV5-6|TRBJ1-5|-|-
TGTGCCAGCAGCTTGGGACAGGCCTCCCAGCCCCAGCATTTT
CASSLGQASQPQHF
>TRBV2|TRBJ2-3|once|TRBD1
TGTGCCAGCATAGGGGACAGGGGGGTTTCAGATACGCAGTATTTT
CASIGDRGVSDTQYF
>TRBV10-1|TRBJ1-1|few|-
TGCGCCAGCAGGGACAGCATGAACACTGAAGCTTTCTTT
CASRDSMNTEAFF
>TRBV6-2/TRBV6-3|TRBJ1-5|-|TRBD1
TGTGCCAGCAGCCTTATCTTCGGACAGGAGAAATATCAGCCCCAGCATTTT
CASSLIFGQEKYQPQHF
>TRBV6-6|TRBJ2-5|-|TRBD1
TGTGCCAGCAGTTACCGACAGGGGGCAAGAGAGACCCAGTACTTC
CASSYRQGARETQYF
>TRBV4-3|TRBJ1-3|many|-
TGCGCCAGCAGCCAAAACTCGGCTGGAAACACCATATATTTT
CASSQNSAGNTIYF
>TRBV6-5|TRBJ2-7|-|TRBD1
TGTGCCAGCAGTAACAGGGGGCCCTACGAGCAGTACTTC
CASSNRGPYEQYF
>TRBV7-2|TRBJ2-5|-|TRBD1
TGTGCCAGCAGCTGGACAGGGGGGGAGACCCAGTACTTC
CASSWTGGETQYF
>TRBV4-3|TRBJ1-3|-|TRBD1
TGCGCCAGCAGCCAAACGACAGGGCGGAACACCATATATTTT
CASSQTTGRNTIYF
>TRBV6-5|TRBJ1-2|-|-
TGTGCCAGCATCCTAACAGCTGGAATCGGCTATGGCTACACCTTC
CASILTAGIGYGYTF
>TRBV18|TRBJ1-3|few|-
TGTGCCAGCTCTCCCGCGGTAGCTGGAAACACCATATATTTT
CASSPAVAGNTIYF
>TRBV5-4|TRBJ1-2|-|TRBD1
TGTGCCAGCAGTTGGGGGACAGGGGACTATGGCTACACCTTC
CASSWGTGDYGYTF
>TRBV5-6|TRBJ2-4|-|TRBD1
TGTGCCAGCAGCTTGCTGGGACAGTTAGCCAAAAACATTCAGTACTTC
CASSLLGQLAKNIQYF
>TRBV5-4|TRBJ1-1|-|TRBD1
TGTGCCAGCAGCTTGGGGGCCGGGACAGGGAACACTGAAGCTTTCTTT
CASSLGAGTGNTEAFF
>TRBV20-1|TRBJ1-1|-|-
TGCAGTGCTAGACCGGGTTCTGAAGCTTTCTTT
CSARPGSEAFF
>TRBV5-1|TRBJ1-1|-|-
TGCGCCAGCAGCTTGGAGGACAGTCGGTATGAAGCTTTCTTT
CASSLEDSRYEAFF
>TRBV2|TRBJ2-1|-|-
TGTGCCAGCAGTAGACTACCCTTTTCCTACAATGAGCAGTTCTTC
CASSRLPFSYNEQFF
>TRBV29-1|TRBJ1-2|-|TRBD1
TGCAGCGTTCTCGACAGGGCGGATGGCTACACCTTC
CSVLDRADGYTF
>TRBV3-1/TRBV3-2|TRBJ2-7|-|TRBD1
TGTGCCAGCAGCCCAGAGCCCCGGACAGGGGTTTACTTC
CASSPEPRTGVYF
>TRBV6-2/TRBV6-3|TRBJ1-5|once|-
TGTGCCAGCAGTTTCCTCAGGGGCGCCGGTCAGCCCCAGCATTTT
CASSFLRGAGQPQHF
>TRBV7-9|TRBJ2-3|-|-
TGTGCCAGCAGCTTAGTCGGAGGGATCACAGATACGCAGTATTTT
CASSLVGGITDTQYF
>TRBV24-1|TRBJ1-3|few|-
TGTGCCACCAGTGATCCGGGCTCTGGAAACACCATATATTTT
CATSDPGSGNTIYF